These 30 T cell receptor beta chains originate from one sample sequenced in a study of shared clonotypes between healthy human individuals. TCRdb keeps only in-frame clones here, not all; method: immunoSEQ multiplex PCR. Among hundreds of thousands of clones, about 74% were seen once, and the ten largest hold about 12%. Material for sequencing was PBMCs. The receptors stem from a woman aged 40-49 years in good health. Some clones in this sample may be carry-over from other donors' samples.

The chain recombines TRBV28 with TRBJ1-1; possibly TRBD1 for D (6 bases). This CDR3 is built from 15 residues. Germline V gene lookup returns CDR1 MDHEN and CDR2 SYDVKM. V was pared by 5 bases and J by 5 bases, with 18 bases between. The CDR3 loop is CASSLIQGYRTEAFF. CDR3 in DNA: TGTGCCAGCAGTCTTATCCAGGGGTATAGGACTGAAGCTTTCTTT.

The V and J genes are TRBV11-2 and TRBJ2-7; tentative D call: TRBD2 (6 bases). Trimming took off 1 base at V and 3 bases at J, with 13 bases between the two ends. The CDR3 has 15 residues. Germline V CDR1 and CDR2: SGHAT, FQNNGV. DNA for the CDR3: TGTGCCAGCAGCTTAGGGGCCGGGAGATACTACGAGCAGTACTTC. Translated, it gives CASSLGAGRYYEQYF.

The CDR3 nucleotides are TGTGCCAGCAGGGCGCCGGGACTAGCGGGAACGGGCCCGAGGAGGATTGAGCAGTTCTTC. Amino acid sequence: CASRAPGLAGTGPRRIEQFF. The chain has TRBV2 and TRBJ2-1, with TRBD2 identical over 13 bases. The CDR3 contains 20 residues. The V and J ends lost 6 bases and 9 bases, in that order; junction bases with no gene match: 23. Germline CDR1 is SNHLY and CDR2 is FYNNEI.

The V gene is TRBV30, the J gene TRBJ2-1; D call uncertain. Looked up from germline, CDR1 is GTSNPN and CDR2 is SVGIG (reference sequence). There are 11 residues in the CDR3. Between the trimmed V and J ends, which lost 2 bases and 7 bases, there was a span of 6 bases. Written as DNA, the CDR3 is TGTGCCTGGAGTAGTAGGAATGAGCAGTTCTTC. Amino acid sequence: CAWSSRNEQFF.

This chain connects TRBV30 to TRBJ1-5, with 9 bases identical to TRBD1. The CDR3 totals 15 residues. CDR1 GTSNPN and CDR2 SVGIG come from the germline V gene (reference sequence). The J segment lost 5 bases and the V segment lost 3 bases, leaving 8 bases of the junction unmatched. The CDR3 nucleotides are TGTGCCTGGAGCACCACGGGACAGGGTTATCAGCCCCAGCATTTT. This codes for CAWSTTGQGYQPQHF.

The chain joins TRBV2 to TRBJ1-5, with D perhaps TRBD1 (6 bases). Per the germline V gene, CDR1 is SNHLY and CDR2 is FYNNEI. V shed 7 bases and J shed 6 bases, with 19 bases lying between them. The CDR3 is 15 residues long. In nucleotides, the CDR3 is TGTGCCAGCAACCCACCGGGGGCAGGGGTTCAGCCCCAGCATTTT. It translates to CASNPPGAGVQPQHF. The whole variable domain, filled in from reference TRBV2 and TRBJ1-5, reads EPEVTQTPSHQVTQMGQEVILRCVPISNHLYFYWYRQILGQKVEFLVSFYNNEISEKSEIFDDQFSVERPDGSNFTLKIRSTKLEDSAMYFCASNPPGAGVQPQHFGDGTRLSIL.

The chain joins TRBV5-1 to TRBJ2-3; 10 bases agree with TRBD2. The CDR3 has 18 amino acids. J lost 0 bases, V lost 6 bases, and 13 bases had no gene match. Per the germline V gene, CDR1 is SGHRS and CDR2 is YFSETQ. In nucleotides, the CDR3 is TGCGCCAGCAACGTGACCCCTAGCGGGAGAGGTAGCACAGATACGCAGTATTTT. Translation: CASNVTPSGRGSTDTQYF.

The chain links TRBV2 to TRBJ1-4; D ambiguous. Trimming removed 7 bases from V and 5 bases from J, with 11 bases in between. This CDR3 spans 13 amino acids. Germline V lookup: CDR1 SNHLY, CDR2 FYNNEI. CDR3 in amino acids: CASNFGPNEKLFF. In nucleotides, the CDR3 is TGTGCCAGCAATTTCGGTCCAAATGAAAAACTGTTTTTT.

The CDR3 region has the DNA TGTGCCATCAGTGTGGGGGGGGACAACTATGGCTACACCTTC. It translates to CAISVGGDNYGYTF. This rearrangement joins TRBV10-3 to TRBJ1-2; D might be TRBD1 (5 bases). Germline V gene data show CDR1 as ENHRY and CDR2 as SYGVKD. The CDR3 sequence is 14 residues long. V lost 4 bases and J lost 2, with 11 bases in between.

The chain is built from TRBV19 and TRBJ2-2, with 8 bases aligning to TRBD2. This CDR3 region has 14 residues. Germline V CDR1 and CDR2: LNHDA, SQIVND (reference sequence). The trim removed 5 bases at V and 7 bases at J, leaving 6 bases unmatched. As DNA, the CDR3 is TGTGCCAGTAGTCAAAGCGGGAGCGACGGGGAGCTGTTTTTT. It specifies CASSQSGSDGELFF.

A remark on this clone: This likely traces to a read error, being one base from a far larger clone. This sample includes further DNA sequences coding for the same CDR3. This chain's CDR3 is CSVDRGGNYGYTF. Written as DNA, the CDR3 is TGCAGCGTTGATAGAGGAGGTAACTATGGCTACACCTTC. The chain combines TRBV29-1 with TRBJ1-2; D gene uncertain. The CDR3 is 13 residues long. Trimming shortened V by 3 bases and J by 1 base, and 9 bases separated the two germline ends. Germline lookup yields CDR1 SQVTM and CDR2 ANQGSEA.

The CDR3 region has the DNA TGTGCCAGCAGTGCCAGCGGAACCTACAATGAGCAGTTCTTC. Amino acid sequence: CASSASGTYNEQFF. This rearrangement joins TRBV6-4 to TRBJ2-1, with a weak D call TRBD2 (5 bases). The germline CDR1 and CDR2 sequences are MRHNA and SNTAGT. The CDR3 consists of 14 residues. With 4 bases removed from V and 2 bases from J, the gap between germline ends came to 9 bases.

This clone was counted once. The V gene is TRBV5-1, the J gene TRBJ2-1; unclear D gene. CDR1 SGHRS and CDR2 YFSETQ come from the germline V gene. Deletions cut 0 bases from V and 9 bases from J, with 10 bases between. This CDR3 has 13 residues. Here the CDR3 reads CASSLADSPEQFF. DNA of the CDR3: TGCGCCAGCAGCTTGGCCGACTCCCCTGAGCAGTTCTTC.

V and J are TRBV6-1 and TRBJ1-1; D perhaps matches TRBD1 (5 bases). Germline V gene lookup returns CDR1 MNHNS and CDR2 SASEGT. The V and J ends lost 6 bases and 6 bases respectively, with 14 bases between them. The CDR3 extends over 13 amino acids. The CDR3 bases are TGTGCCAGCAGGGTGCCTGGGGACGCTGAAGCTTTCTTT. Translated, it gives CASRVPGDAEAFF.

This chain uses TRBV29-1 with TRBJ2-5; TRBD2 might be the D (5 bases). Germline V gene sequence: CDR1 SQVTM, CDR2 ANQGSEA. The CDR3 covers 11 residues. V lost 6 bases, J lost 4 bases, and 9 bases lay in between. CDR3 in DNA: TGCAGCGTGGGCGCGGGAGAGACCCAGTACTTC. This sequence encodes CSVGAGETQYF.

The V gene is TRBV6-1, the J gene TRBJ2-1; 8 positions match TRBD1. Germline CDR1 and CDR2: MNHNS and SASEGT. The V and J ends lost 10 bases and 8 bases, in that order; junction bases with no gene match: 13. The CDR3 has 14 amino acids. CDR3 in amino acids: CATKVGQGADEQFF. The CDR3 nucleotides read TGTGCCACCAAGGTGGGGCAGGGGGCGGATGAGCAGTTCTTC.

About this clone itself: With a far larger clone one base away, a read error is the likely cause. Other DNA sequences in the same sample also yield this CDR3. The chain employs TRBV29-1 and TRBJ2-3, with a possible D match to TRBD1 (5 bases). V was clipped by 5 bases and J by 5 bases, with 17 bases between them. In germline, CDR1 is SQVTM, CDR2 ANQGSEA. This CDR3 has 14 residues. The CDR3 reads CSVRAEGDRDTQYF. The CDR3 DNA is TGCAGCGTTAGGGCAGAAGGGGATCGAGATACGCAGTATTTT.

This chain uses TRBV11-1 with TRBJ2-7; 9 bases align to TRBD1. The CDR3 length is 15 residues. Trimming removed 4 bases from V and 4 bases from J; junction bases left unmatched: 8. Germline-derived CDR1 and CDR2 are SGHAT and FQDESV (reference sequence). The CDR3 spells CASSSSQGARYEQYF. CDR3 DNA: TGTGCCAGCAGCTCCTCACAGGGGGCGCGGTACGAGCAGTACTTC. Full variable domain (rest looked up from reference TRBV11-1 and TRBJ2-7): EAEVAQSPRYKITEKSQAVAFWCDPISGHATLYWYRQILGQGPELLVQFQDESVVDDSQLPKDRFSAERLKGVDSTLKIQPAELGDSAMYLCASSSSQGARYEQYFGPGTRLTVT.

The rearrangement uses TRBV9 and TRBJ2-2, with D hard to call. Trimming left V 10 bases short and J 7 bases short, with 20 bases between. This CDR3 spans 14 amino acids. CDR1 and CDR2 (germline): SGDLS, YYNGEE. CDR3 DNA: TGTGCCGGCAAGCCGATGATTAATGGCGGGGAGCTGTTTTTT. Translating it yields CAGKPMINGGELFF.

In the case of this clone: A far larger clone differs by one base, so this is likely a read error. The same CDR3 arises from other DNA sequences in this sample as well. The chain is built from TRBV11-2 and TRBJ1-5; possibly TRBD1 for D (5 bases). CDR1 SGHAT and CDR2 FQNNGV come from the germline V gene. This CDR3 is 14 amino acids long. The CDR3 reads CASSLDGGFQPQHF. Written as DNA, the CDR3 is TGTGCCAGCAGCTTAGACGGGGGTTTCCAGCCCCAGCACTTT.

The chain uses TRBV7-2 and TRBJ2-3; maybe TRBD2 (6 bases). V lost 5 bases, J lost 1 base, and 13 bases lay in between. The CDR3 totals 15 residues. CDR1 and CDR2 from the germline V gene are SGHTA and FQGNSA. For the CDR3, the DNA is TGTGCCAGCAGCCTCCGGAGGGTGGGCACAGATACGCAGTATTTT. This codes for CASSLRRVGTDTQYF.

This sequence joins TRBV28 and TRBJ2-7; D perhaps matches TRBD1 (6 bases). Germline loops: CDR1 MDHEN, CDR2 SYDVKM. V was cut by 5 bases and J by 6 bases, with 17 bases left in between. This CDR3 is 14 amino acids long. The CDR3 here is CASSLFVQGSEQYF. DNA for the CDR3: TGTGCCAGCAGTCTATTCGTGCAGGGGTCCGAGCAGTACTTC. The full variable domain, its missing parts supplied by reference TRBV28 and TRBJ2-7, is DVKVTQSSRYLVKRTGEKVFLECVQDMDHENMFWYRQDPGLGLRLIYFSYDVKMKEKGDIPEGYSVSREKKERFSLILESASTNQTSMYLCASSLFVQGSEQYFGPGTRLTVT.

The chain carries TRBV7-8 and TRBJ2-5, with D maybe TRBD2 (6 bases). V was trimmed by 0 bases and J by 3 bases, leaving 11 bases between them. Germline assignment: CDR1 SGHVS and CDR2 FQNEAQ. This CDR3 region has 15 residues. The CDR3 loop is CASSLAGTSEETQYF. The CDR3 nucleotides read TGTGCCAGCAGCTTAGCCGGGACTTCCGAAGAGACCCAGTACTTC.

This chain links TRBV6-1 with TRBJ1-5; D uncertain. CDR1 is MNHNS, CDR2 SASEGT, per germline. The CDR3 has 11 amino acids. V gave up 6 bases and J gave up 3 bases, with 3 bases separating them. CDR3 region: CASRLNQPQHF. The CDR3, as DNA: TGTGCCAGCAGACTCAATCAGCCCCAGCATTTT.

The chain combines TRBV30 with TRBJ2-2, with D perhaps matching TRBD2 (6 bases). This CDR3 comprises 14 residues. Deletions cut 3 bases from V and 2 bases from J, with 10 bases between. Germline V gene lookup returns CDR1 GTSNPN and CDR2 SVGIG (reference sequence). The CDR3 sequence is CAWSRDFNTGELFF. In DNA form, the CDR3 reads TGTGCCTGGAGCCGGGACTTCAACACCGGGGAGCTGTTTTTT.

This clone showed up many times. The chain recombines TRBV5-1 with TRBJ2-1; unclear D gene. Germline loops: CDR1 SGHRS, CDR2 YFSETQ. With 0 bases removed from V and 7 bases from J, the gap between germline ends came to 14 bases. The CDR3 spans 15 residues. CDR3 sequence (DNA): TGCGCCAGCAGCTTGGACTACCCGACCATAAATGAGCAGTTCTTC. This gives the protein CASSLDYPTINEQFF.

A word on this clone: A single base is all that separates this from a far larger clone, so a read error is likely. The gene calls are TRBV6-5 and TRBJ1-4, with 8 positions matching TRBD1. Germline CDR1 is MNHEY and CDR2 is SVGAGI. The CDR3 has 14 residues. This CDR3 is CASSRGQGGEKLSF. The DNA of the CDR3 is TGTGCCAGCAGCCGAGGACAGGGAGGGGAAAAACTGTCTTTT.

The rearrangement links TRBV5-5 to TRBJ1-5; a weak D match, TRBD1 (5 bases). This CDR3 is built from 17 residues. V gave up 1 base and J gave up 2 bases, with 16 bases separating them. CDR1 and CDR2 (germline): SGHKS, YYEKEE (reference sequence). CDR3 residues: CASSLFVGTSRNQPQHF. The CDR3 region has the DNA TGTGCCAGCAGCTTGTTTGTGGGGACTTCTCGCAATCAGCCCCAGCATTTT.

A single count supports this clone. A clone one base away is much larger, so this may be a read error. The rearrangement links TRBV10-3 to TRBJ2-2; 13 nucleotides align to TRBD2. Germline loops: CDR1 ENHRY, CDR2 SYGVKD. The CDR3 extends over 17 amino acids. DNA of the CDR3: TGTGCCGTCAGCCTCGGACTAGCGGGAGCGGGCACCGGGGAGCTGTTTTTT. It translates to CAVSLGLAGAGTGELFF.

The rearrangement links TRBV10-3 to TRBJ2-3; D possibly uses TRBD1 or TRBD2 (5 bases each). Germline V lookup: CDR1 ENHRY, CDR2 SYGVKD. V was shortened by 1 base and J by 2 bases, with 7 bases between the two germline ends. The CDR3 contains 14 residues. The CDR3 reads CAISELGTTDTQYF. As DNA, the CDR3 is TGTGCCATCAGTGAGTTAGGGACCACAGATACGCAGTATTTT.